Described below is a single TCR beta chain sequence and its context. V shed 3 bases and J shed 3 bases, with 12 bases lying between them. The CDR3 spans 14 residues. The germline CDR1 and CDR2 sequences are LGHNA and YSLEER. This entry is derived from a study of blood T cell repertoires in COVID-19. Whole-study context: In each case, the material was cDNA or gDNA derived from T cells, B-cell-depleted T cells, or PBMCs.

Sequencing used immunoSEQ multiplex PCR; TCRdb keeps in-frame clones, though not all of them. Among some 140,000 clones, approximately 84% were seen once, and the ten largest hold 4.5% to 6%. The material sequenced was PBMCs or T cells enriched from blood (not recorded which). The chain joins TRBV4-3 to TRBJ2-7, with D hard to call. This TCR was recovered from a middle-aged man with acute COVID-19. The CDR3 protein is CASSQTDRGYEQYF. The CDR3 DNA reads TGCGCCAGCAGCCAGACGGATCGCGGCTACGAGCAGTACTTC.